Presented here are 31 T cell receptor beta chains from one specimen sequenced in a study of cytomegalovirus exposure and HLA in healthy donors. This table comes from immunoSEQ multiplex PCR, and its TCRdb copy is limited to in-frame clones, with some not included. There are roughly 60,000 clones in the sample; roughly 94% occur only once, and approximately 2.3% lies in the top ten. What was sequenced was PBMCs. These receptors were taken from a man between 18 and 35 years old in good health and CMV-seronegative.

The CDR3 nucleotides are TGTGCCAGCAGCTGGACTAGCTCCTACGAGCAGTACTTC. Its protein is CASSWTSSYEQYF. The gene calls are TRBV5-8 and TRBJ2-7, with 7 positions matching TRBD2. CDR3 length equals 13 residues. Germline lookup yields CDR1 SGHTS and CDR2 YDEGEE. V gave up 3 bases and J gave up 0 bases; unmatched junction bases: 0.

As DNA, the CDR3 is TGTGCCAGCAGCTTCGGGAACAACAGGGGGGAAAAACTGTTTTTT. It yields the protein CASSFGNNRGEKLFF. The chain combines TRBV11-3 with TRBJ1-4, with 8 bases identical to TRBD1. This CDR3 comprises 15 residues. Germline trimming cut 3 bases from V and 8 bases from J; bases unmatched to any gene: 8. Germline values: CDR1 SGHNT, CDR2 YENEEA.

This chain joins TRBV27 and TRBJ2-2; maybe TRBD2 (6 bases). The V gene lost 3 bases and the J gene lost 3 bases, with 11 bases spanning the gap. The V gene's germline CDR1 is MNHEY and CDR2 SMNVEV (reference sequence). The CDR3 is 15 residues long. In DNA form, the CDR3 reads TGTGCCAGCAGTTTGTTTTCGGGGGACACCGGGGAGCTGTTTTTT. Protein sequence: CASSLFSGDTGELFF.

The genes are TRBV19 and TRBJ2-3; D perhaps matches TRBD2 (6 bases). Per the germline V gene, CDR1 is LNHDA and CDR2 is SQIVND (reference sequence). The CDR3 has 14 residues. The V and J ends lost 6 bases and 5 bases respectively, with 15 bases between them. CDR3 DNA: TGTGCCAGTAGCTATCGGGAGTCAGGAGATACGCAGTATTTT. Its protein product is CASSYRESGDTQYF.

This clone was counted once. This rearrangement joins TRBV6-5 to TRBJ2-7; a weak D match, TRBD2 (7 bases). V was clipped by 7 bases and J by 6 bases, with 16 bases between them. The V gene's germline CDR1 is MNHEY and CDR2 SVGAGI. CDR3 length equals 13 residues. DNA of the CDR3: TGTGCCAGCACCCGGGGGGCCCCAGGCGAGCAGTACTTC. Its protein product is CASTRGAPGEQYF.

The chain uses TRBV9 and TRBJ2-2; weak D call: TRBD2 (6 bases). The CDR3 is made up of 16 amino acids. Germline V gene lookup returns CDR1 SGDLS and CDR2 YYNGEE. Trimming pared 1 base from V and 6 bases from J, leaving 16 bases between. The CDR3 DNA reads TGTGCCAGCAGCGTATCAGCGGGCGCGGCCGCCGGGGAGCTGTTTTTT. It specifies CASSVSAGAAAGELFF.

V gene TRBV7-6 combines with J gene TRBJ2-3; 8 bases map to TRBD2. This CDR3 comprises 13 residues. After removal of 5 bases from V and 6 bases from J, the junction contained 4 bases not matched to a gene. Germline V gene sequence: CDR1 SGHVS, CDR2 FNYEAQ. CDR3 protein: CASSEAGGDTQYF. The CDR3 nucleotides read TGTGCCAGCAGCGAGGCGGGAGGCGATACGCAGTATTTT.

The CDR3 region has the DNA TGTGCCAGCAGTCTCCCCCGGGGGGGTCTGACTGAAGCTTTCTTT. Translation: CASSLPRGGLTEAFF. The J gene is TRBJ1-1, the V gene TRBV28; a possible D gene is TRBD1 (5 bases). The CDR3 totals 15 residues. Germline V gives CDR1 MDHEN, CDR2 SYDVKM. Trimming stripped 5 bases from V and 5 bases from J, with 18 bases between. The full variable domain, in which reference TRBV28 and TRBJ1-1 provide the parts outside the CDR3, is DVKVTQSSRYLVKRTGEKVFLECVQDMDHENMFWYRQDPGLGLRLIYFSYDVKMKEKGDIPEGYSVSREKKERFSLILESASTNQTSMYLCASSLPRGGLTEAFFGQGTRLTVV.

V is TRBV30 and J is TRBJ1-2; 9 nucleotides line up with TRBD1. CDR3 size: 14 residues. Germline V gene data show CDR1 as GTSNPN and CDR2 as SVGIG (reference sequence). V gave up 7 bases and J gave up 0 bases; unmatched junction bases: 6. CDR3 DNA sequence: TGTGCCTCTCGGGGACAGGGAGCTAACTATGGCTACACCTTC. Translation: CASRGQGANYGYTF.

The chain links TRBV7-2 to TRBJ2-3, with TRBD2 matching 12 bases. This CDR3 has 19 amino acids. Trimming took 6 bases from V and 5 from J; bases not matched to a gene: 18. Germline assignment: CDR1 SGHTA and CDR2 FQGNSA. As DNA, the CDR3 is TGTGCCAGCAGGCTTAGGTCCCCGGGACTAGCGGGCTGGGGAGATACGCAGTATTTT. Translating gives CASRLRSPGLAGWGDTQYF.

The genes are TRBV5-6 and TRBJ1-1; perhaps TRBD1 as D (5 bases). The CDR3 has 14 residues. CDR1 is SGHDT and CDR2 is YYEEEE in the germline V gene. With 2 bases removed from V and 2 bases from J, the gap between germline ends came to 10 bases. The CDR3 nucleotides are TGTGCCAGCAGCTTAGTAGGACAAAACACTGAAGCTTTCTTT. As protein: CASSLVGQNTEAFF.

The gene calls are TRBV4-2 and TRBJ2-7, with TRBD2 identical over 7 bases. The V gene's germline CDR1 is LGHNA and CDR2 YNFKEQ. J lost 0 bases, V lost 4 bases, and 12 bases had no gene match. The CDR3 has 17 amino acids. The CDR3 is CASSPTMGEGVSYEQYF. CDR3 coding DNA: TGTGCCAGCAGCCCGACCATGGGGGAGGGAGTCTCCTACGAGCAGTACTTC.

This clone was counted a few times. This sequence joins TRBV2 and TRBJ2-7; tentative D call: TRBD2 (5 bases). Germline lookup yields CDR1 SNHLY and CDR2 FYNNEI. The CDR3 extends over 12 amino acids. V dropped 6 bases and J dropped 4 bases, with 10 bases sitting between them. The CDR3 bases are TGTGCCAGCAGCCCCGGACTGTACGAGCAGTACTTC. This gives the protein CASSPGLYEQYF.

The V and J genes are TRBV5-1 and TRBJ2-2; TRBD1 aligns across 11 bases. The J segment lost 6 bases and the V segment lost 2 bases, leaving 9 bases of the junction unmatched. The CDR3 extends over 17 amino acids. Germline V gives CDR1 SGHRS, CDR2 YFSETQ. The CDR3 DNA reads TGCGCCAGCAGCTTATACCCCGGGGACAGGGGGGCCGGGGAGCTGTTTTTT. Its translation is CASSLYPGDRGAGELFF. Full variable domain (missing parts from reference TRBV5-1 and TRBJ2-2): KAGVTQTPRYLIKTRGQQVTLSCSPISGHRSVSWYQQTPGQGLQFLFEYFSETQRNKGNFPGRFSGRQFSNSRSEMNVSTLELGDSALYLCASSLYPGDRGAGELFFGEGSRLTVL.

This clone was detected once. This rearrangement joins TRBV5-6 to TRBJ1-5, with 7 bases aligning to TRBD1. Per the germline V gene, CDR1 is SGHDT and CDR2 is YYEEEE. Losses at the gene ends were 4 bases for V and 0 bases for J; bases not matched to a gene: 4. CDR3 length: 15 residues. CDR3 residues: CASSLRGSSNQPQHF. The DNA of the CDR3 is TGTGCCAGCAGCCTCAGGGGGAGTAGCAATCAGCCCCAGCATTTT.

The chain recombines TRBV6-4 with TRBJ2-7, with 8 nucleotides matching TRBD2. CDR1 is MRHNA, CDR2 SNTAGT, per germline. The V segment lost 2 bases and the J segment 4 bases; nucleotides outside the gene matches: 13. This CDR3 contains 17 residues. For the CDR3, the DNA is TGTGCCAGCAGTGACCTTAGACGGGAGGGCCTTCGTTACGAGCAGTACTTC. This translates into CASSDLRREGLRYEQYF.

The V and J genes are TRBV19 and TRBJ1-2; 7 bases fit TRBD1. The length of the CDR3 is 14 residues. J was trimmed by 2 bases and V by 4 bases; bases with no gene match: 4. Germline CDR1 reads LNHDA; CDR2 reads SQIVND (reference sequence). This CDR3 reads CASSRTGKNYGYTF. CDR3 DNA: TGTGCCAGTAGTAGGACAGGAAAGAACTATGGCTACACCTTC.

The V and J genes are TRBV6-1 and TRBJ2-3, with 7 bases matching TRBD2. The CDR3 is made up of 15 amino acids. CDR1 is MNHNS, CDR2 SASEGT, per germline. V lost 2 bases to trimming and J lost 3 bases; unmatched junction nucleotides: 5. CDR3 loop: CASSESGGGTDTQYF. The CDR3 DNA reads TGTGCCAGCAGTGAATCGGGGGGAGGTACAGATACGCAGTATTTT.

The gene calls are TRBV19 and TRBJ1-2; TRBD1 might be the D (5 bases). Germline V gene lookup returns CDR1 LNHDA and CDR2 SQIVND (reference sequence). The CDR3 contains 15 residues. V lost 1 base and J lost 4, with 13 bases in between. The CDR3 sequence is CASSIGQGEGYGYTF. Written as DNA, the CDR3 is TGTGCCAGTAGTATAGGCCAGGGCGAAGGCTATGGCTACACCTTC.

V is TRBV2 and J is TRBJ1-5; maybe TRBD1 (6 bases). V lost 5 bases to trimming and J lost 3 bases, with 14 bases between them. Germline V lookup: CDR1 SNHLY, CDR2 FYNNEI. The CDR3 has 15 residues. CDR3 sequence reads: CASSITGMNNQPQHF. CDR3 DNA sequence: TGTGCCAGCAGTATTACAGGGATGAACAATCAGCCCCAGCATTTT.

This clone was found a few times. The chain joins TRBV5-6 to TRBJ2-7; 8 bases align to TRBD2. The V segment lost 4 bases and the J segment 4 bases; nucleotides outside the gene matches: 10. The V gene's germline CDR1 is SGHDT and CDR2 YYEEEE. This CDR3 spans 15 amino acids. In nucleotides, the CDR3 is TGTGCCAGCAGCCTATGGGAGCGGGAGCTATACGAGCAGTACTTC. It codes for CASSLWERELYEQYF. The variable domain in full, with the rest retrieved from reference TRBV5-6 and TRBJ2-7, is DAGVTQSPTHLIKTRGQQVTLRCSPKSGHDTVSWYQQALGQGPQFIFQYYEEEERQRGNFPDRFSGHQFPNYSSELNVNALLLGDSALYLCASSLWERELYEQYFGPGTRLTVT.

This clone showed up just once. The chain employs TRBV6-1 and TRBJ2-3, with TRBD2 matching over 10 bases. The CDR3 loop spans 15 amino acids. Germline CDR1 MNHNS, CDR2 SASEGT. V lost 7 bases to trimming and J lost 3 bases; unmatched junction nucleotides: 7. Written as DNA, the CDR3 is TGTGCCAGCACCAGAGCGGGAGGGCCGACAGATACGCAGTATTTT. Protein: CASTRAGGPTDTQYF.

This rearrangement joins TRBV27 to TRBJ2-3; the D is unclear. The CDR3 consists of 14 residues. The germline CDR1 and CDR2 sequences are MNHEY and SMNVEV (reference sequence). V gave up 9 bases and J gave up 4 bases, with 17 bases separating them. The CDR3 DNA is TGTGCCAGGCCCGTCTCGATGGGCGCAGATACGCAGTATTTT. Residues: CARPVSMGADTQYF.

The chain is built from TRBV9 and TRBJ2-1; D gene uncertain. The germline V and J ends were trimmed by 0 bases and 4 bases, with 11 bases remaining between them. Per germline, CDR1 SGDLS and CDR2 YYNGEE. CDR3 length: 15 amino acids. The CDR3 is CASSVGLYAYNEQFF. The CDR3, as DNA: TGTGCCAGCAGCGTAGGACTTTACGCATACAATGAGCAGTTCTTC.

Concerning this clone itself: A junction boundary mismatches the germline segment, possibly from a read error. Other DNA variants within this sample encode the same CDR3. J is TRBJ1-1 and V is TRBV13; 8 positions match TRBD1. Per germline, CDR1 PRHDT and CDR2 FYEKMQ (reference sequence). The CDR3 has 13 residues. DNA for the CDR3: TGTGCCAGCAGCCTAGGACAGGGCACTGAAGCTTTCTTT. This gives the protein CASSLGQGTEAFF.

The V gene is TRBV6-5, the J gene TRBJ1-2; D not certain. The CDR3 consists of 12 residues. The V and J ends lost 1 base and 8 bases respectively, with 8 bases between them. Germline V gives CDR1 MNHEY, CDR2 SVGAGI. Here the CDR3 reads CASSYFGSGYTF. In DNA, the CDR3 is TGTGCCAGCAGTTACTTCGGGAGCGGCTACACCTTC.

This clone was detected only once. This chain uses TRBV11-2 with TRBJ1-2, with unresolved D. Germline assignment: CDR1 SGHAT and CDR2 FQNNGV. The V end lost 1 base, the J end lost 2 bases, and 8 bases lay between the germline ends. CDR3 size: 14 residues. CDR3 amino acids: CASSLASANYGYTF. The CDR3 DNA sequence: TGTGCCAGCAGCTTAGCCAGCGCCAACTATGGCTACACCTTC.

About this clone: An end of the junction does not agree with germline; a read error may underlie this. This chain joins TRBV5-1 and TRBJ2-7; 7 bases map to TRBD1. CDR3 size: 13 residues. The germline gives CDR1 SGHRS, CDR2 YFSETQ. The DNA of the CDR3 is TGCGCCAGCAGCTTCGAACCAGGACAGGTTCGAGACTTC. The encoded protein is CASSFEPGQVRDF.

This chain connects TRBV11-3 to TRBJ2-5; 7 bases are shared with TRBD1. CDR3 length: 16 amino acids. Per germline, CDR1 SGHNT and CDR2 YENEEA. The junction had 9 bases not matched to a gene; V was cut back by 4 bases and J by 1 base. In DNA form, the CDR3 reads TGTGCCAGCAGCTCGTACAAAGGGACAGCCCAAGAGACCCAGTACTTC. Translated: CASSSYKGTAQETQYF.

This clone was recorded once. The chain combines TRBV7-2 with TRBJ2-1, with D maybe TRBD1 (6 bases). Germline lookup yields CDR1 SGHTA and CDR2 FQGNSA. The V end lost 1 base, the J end lost 10 bases, and 11 bases lay between the germline ends. This CDR3 is built from 13 residues. The CDR3 sequence is CASSLEKGVEQFF. Here the CDR3 DNA reads TGTGCCAGCAGCTTAGAAAAGGGGGTAGAGCAGTTCTTC.

This clone came up once. This chain connects TRBV28 to TRBJ1-4; 7 nucleotides match TRBD1. Germline lookup yields CDR1 MDHEN and CDR2 SYDVKM. The CDR3 sequence is 15 residues long. V lost 3 bases to trimming and J lost 5 bases; unmatched junction nucleotides: 6. DNA for the CDR3: TGTGCCAGCAGTTTTATAGGGGGCATAAATGAAAAACTGTTTTTT. Protein sequence: CASSFIGGINEKLFF.